This T cell receptor (beta chain) was sequenced for a study of molecular identifiers for immune sequencing clone quantification. About this clonotype: This could be a read error, since a much larger clone is one nucleotide away.

TCRdb analysed the PCR reads with MiXCR anew, one entry per CDR3 protein. The sample yields some 320,000 distinct CDR3 sequences, 24% seen once. Germline CDR1 is SQVTM and CDR2 is ANQGSEA. There are 11 residues in the CDR3. The receptor was isolated from a human donor in good health. Some libraries in this study had Jurkat cell RNA spiked in. The sample was naive CD8+ T cells from blood, with Jurkat cell RNA spiked in. Subset given: FACS-sorted CD8+CD4-CCR7+CD45RA+ naive T cells. This chain connects TRBV29-1 to TRBJ1-2; no firm D call. The CDR3 nucleotides are TGCAGCGTTGAAAGAAGGTTTGGCCACACCTTC. The encoded protein is CSVERRFGHTF.